Each of the 3 T cell receptor beta chains below was sequenced from the same sample in a study of blood T cell repertoires in COVID-19 (dated by TCRdb to the early 2020s). Library construction relied on the immunoSEQ multiplex PCR assay. TCRdb re-hosts the immuneACCESS table, in-frame sequences only. Its copies lack some clones; in the studies checked, an unresolved V gene accounts for under half of them, and the cause for the rest is not known. The sample includes 430,000 or so clones, with over 75% observed a single time. The ten largest make up 1.2% to 1.5% of the sample. Material for sequencing was PBMCs or T cells enriched from blood (not recorded which). These receptors came from a woman aged 18-30 years who had been exposed to COVID-19.

The chain is built from TRBV12-3 or TRBV12-4 and TRBJ1-1, with D unclear. The CDR3 length is 12 residues. V lost 6 bases and J 2 bases, leaving 7 bases between the germline ends. The CDR3 region is CASSYGNTEAFF. The CDR3 DNA reads TGTGCCAGCAGCTACGGTAACACTGAAGCTTTCTTT.

J is TRBJ2-7 and V is TRBV27, with TRBD2 as a possible D gene (5 bases). CDR3 size: 15 residues. Germline assignment: CDR1 MNHEY and CDR2 SMNVEV (reference sequence). V lost 2 bases to trimming and J lost 0 bases, with 11 bases between them. The CDR3 DNA sequence: TGTGCCAGCAGTTTAGGACTGTTCTCCTCCTACGAGCAGTACTTC. This encodes CASSLGLFSSYEQYF.

The J gene is TRBJ2-1, the V gene TRBV11-3; the match to TRBD2 covers 8 bases. Unmatched junction bases numbered 5, after V lost 1 base and J lost 6 bases. Germline CDR1 is SGHNT and CDR2 is YENEEA. The CDR3 has 15 amino acids. The CDR3 protein is CASSLAGGLGNEQFF. Written as DNA, the CDR3 is TGTGCCAGCAGCTTAGCGGGGGGGCTCGGCAATGAGCAGTTCTTC.